Below, 19 T cell receptor beta chains from the same sample are listed, as sequenced in a study of blood T cell repertoires in COVID-19 (TCRdb year 2020). Library construction relied on the immunoSEQ multiplex PCR assay. Drawn from immuneACCESS, this table holds only the in-frame rearrangements with V and J called that TCRdb kept. Clones are partly lost; checked studies trace under half to an unresolved V gene and leave the rest unexplained. This sample gives 250,000 to 400,000 clones in total; about nine tenths of them show up just once. The ten biggest clones cover 2.5% to 3.5% of the sample. The material sequenced was peripheral blood. These receptors were obtained from a woman in her 30s with COVID-19, enrolled during active disease.

V usage is TRBV3-1 (or the pseudogene TRBV3-2) and J usage is TRBJ2-2; TRBD1 aligns across 7 bases. Germline V gene lookup returns CDR1 LGHDT and CDR2 YNNKEL (reference sequence). J was trimmed by 4 bases and V by 0 bases; bases with no gene match: 5. CDR3 length: 16 residues. For the CDR3, the DNA is TGTGCCAGCAGCCAAGAAAGGGGGCGAGGCACCGGGGAGCTGTTTTTT. Protein: CASSQERGRGTGELFF.

J is TRBJ1-4 and V is TRBV6-5; TRBD1 matches 7 bases. With V trimmed by 6 bases and J by 3 bases, 7 bases remained unmatched. The V gene's germline CDR1 is MNHEY and CDR2 SVGAGI. The CDR3 loop spans 15 amino acids. CDR3 sequence reads: CASRPNRGANEKLFF. Written as DNA, the CDR3 is TGTGCCAGCAGGCCCAACAGGGGAGCTAATGAAAAACTGTTTTTT.

The rearrangement links TRBV12-5 to TRBJ2-7, with 8 positions matching TRBD1. The CDR3 length is 15 residues. The germline gives CDR1 LGHNT, CDR2 FRNRAP. Trimming cost V 1 base and J 6 bases; bases outside gene matches: 8. CDR3 sequence reads: CASGLATTGVGEQYF. CDR3 bases: TGTGCTAGTGGTTTGGCCACGACAGGGGTTGGCGAGCAGTACTTC.

In this sample, this clone turned up once. The rearrangement links TRBV6-5 to TRBJ1-1; 9 positions agree with TRBD1. Germline CDR1 and CDR2: MNHEY and SVGAGI. Trimming at V came to 2 bases and at J to 4 bases, leaving 5 bases not matched to a gene. CDR3 size: 15 residues. The CDR3 coding sequence is TGTGCCAGCAGTTACGGCGGGGACAGGGTCACTGAAGCTTTCTTT. This gives the protein CASSYGGDRVTEAFF.

The chain couples TRBV5-1 to TRBJ2-7; D is perhaps TRBD2 (5 bases). CDR1 is SGHRS and CDR2 is YFSETQ in the germline V gene. CDR3 length: 14 amino acids. Trimming removed 1 base from V and 4 bases from J, with 12 bases in between. The CDR3 coding sequence is TGCGCCAGCAGCTTGTCGGGGTCCGCTTACGAGCAGTACTTC. Its protein is CASSLSGSAYEQYF. Looking up the rest from reference TRBV5-1 and TRBJ2-7 gives the full variable domain: KAGVTQTPRYLIKTRGQQVTLSCSPISGHRSVSWYQQTPGQGLQFLFEYFSETQRNKGNFPGRFSGRQFSNSRSEMNVSTLELGDSALYLCASSLSGSAYEQYFGPGTRLTVT.

V gene TRBV6-1 combines with J gene TRBJ1-1; D is uncertain. CDR1 MNHNS and CDR2 SASEGT come from the germline V gene. V was shortened by 0 bases and J by 11 bases, with 16 bases between the two germline ends. CDR3 size: 14 residues. The chain's CDR3 is CASSEALHRSEAFF. CDR3 in DNA: TGTGCCAGCAGTGAAGCGCTGCACCGTAGTGAGGCTTTCTTT.

The chain uses TRBV13 and TRBJ1-2; 7 bases map to TRBD1. Germline CDR1 PRHDT, CDR2 FYEKMQ (reference sequence). Unmatched junction bases numbered 9, after V lost 3 bases and J lost 5 bases. The CDR3 is 15 residues long. CDR3 amino acids: CASSFFRTGLYGYTF. The CDR3 coding sequence is TGTGCCAGCAGCTTTTTCAGGACAGGCCTTTATGGCTACACCTTC. The complete variable domain, with remaining parts taken from reference TRBV13 and TRBJ1-2, reads AAGVIQSPRHLIKEKRETATLKCYPIPRHDTVYWYQQGPGQDPQFLISFYEKMQSDKGSIPDRFSAQQFSDYHSELNMSSLELGDSALYFCASSFFRTGLYGYTFGSGTRLTVV.

The chain combines TRBV12-3 or TRBV12-4 with TRBJ1-2; D is ambiguous. V was clipped by 5 bases and J by 0 bases, with 4 bases between them. The CDR3 sequence is 12 residues long. The CDR3: CASSASNYGYTF. CDR3 DNA: TGTGCCAGCAGTGCGTCTAACTATGGCTACACCTTC.

A single count supports this clone. The chain has TRBV5-1 and TRBJ2-7, with TRBD1 identical over 9 bases. V trimming: 6 bases; J trimming: 6 bases; junction bases outside the gene matches: 10. Germline V CDR1 and CDR2: SGHRS, YFSETQ. The CDR3 has 14 amino acids. CDR3 residues: CASTERGQGGEQYF. Written as DNA, the CDR3 is TGCGCCAGCACCGAGCGGGGACAGGGAGGCGAGCAGTACTTC.

The J gene is TRBJ2-1, the V gene TRBV19; the match to TRBD2 covers 9 bases. Trimming cost V 3 bases and J 6 bases; bases outside gene matches: 12. Germline CDR1 and CDR2: LNHDA and SQIVND (reference sequence). CDR3 length: 17 residues. The CDR3 DNA sequence: TGTGCCAGTAGTATGGGGCCTTCGACTAGCGGACTCAATGAGCAGTTCTTC. Its protein is CASSMGPSTSGLNEQFF.

The J gene is TRBJ2-3, the V gene TRBV18; perhaps TRBD1 as D (6 bases). The V end was cut by 1 base, the J end by 4 bases, with 9 bases between. The CDR3 sequence is 14 residues long. Germline-derived CDR1 and CDR2 are KGHSH and LQKENI. CDR3 region: CASSPRQAADTQYF. The CDR3 bases are TGTGCCAGCTCACCACGACAGGCAGCAGATACGCAGTATTTT.

J is TRBJ1-1 and V is TRBV6-5; 7 nucleotides align to TRBD1. J lost 11 bases, V lost 6 bases, and 9 bases had no gene match. Germline V gene lookup returns CDR1 MNHEY and CDR2 SVGAGI. The CDR3 sequence is 12 residues long. In DNA, the CDR3 is TGTGCCAGCAGAGGGACAGATCAAAAGGCTTTCTTT. Translation: CASRGTDQKAFF.

V is TRBV10-2 and J is TRBJ2-3, with D tentatively TRBD2 (5 bases). Germline V gene sequence: CDR1 WSHSY, CDR2 SAAADI. The CDR3 has 14 residues. The V end was cut by 6 bases, the J end by 3 bases, with 13 bases between. The chain's CDR3 is CASSFAGGTDTQYF. CDR3 DNA: TGCGCCAGCAGCTTTGCGGGTGGAACAGATACGCAGTATTTT.

V is TRBV3-1 (or the pseudogene TRBV3-2) and J is TRBJ1-1; no clear D gene. The length of the CDR3 is 13 residues. Deletions cut 4 bases from V and 8 bases from J, with 14 bases between. Germline lookup yields CDR1 LGHDT and CDR2 YNNKEL (reference sequence). The DNA for the CDR3 is TGTGCCAGCAGCCCGGGAGTGTCCTTCGAAGCTTTCTTT. Translating it yields CASSPGVSFEAFF.

V is TRBV3-1 (or the pseudogene TRBV3-2) and J is TRBJ2-6, with TRBD2 as a possible D gene (6 bases). The germline CDR1 and CDR2 sequences are LGHDT and YNNKEL (reference sequence). The CDR3 consists of 16 residues. Trimming left V 3 bases short and J 2 bases short, with 11 bases between. CDR3 loop: CASSHWAGTGANVLTF. In DNA, the CDR3 is TGTGCCAGCAGCCACTGGGCGGGGACTGGGGCCAACGTCCTGACTTTC.

This chain joins TRBV6-2 or TRBV6-3 and TRBJ2-7; TRBD1 is a possible D gene (6 bases). The CDR3 has 14 amino acids. Between the trimmed V and J ends, which lost 2 bases and 0 bases, there was a span of 8 bases. Looked up from germline, CDR1 is MNHEY and CDR2 is SVGEGT. The DNA for the CDR3 is TGTGCCAGCAGTTACGGGGGCGTCTCCTACGAGCAGTACTTC. This sequence encodes CASSYGGVSYEQYF.

The rearrangement links TRBV19 to TRBJ1-1; tentatively, D is TRBD1 (5 bases). This CDR3 region has 15 residues. CDR1 is LNHDA and CDR2 is SQIVND in the germline V gene (reference sequence). Trimming shortened V by 7 bases and J by 0 bases, and 15 bases separated the two germline ends. This chain's CDR3 is CASISGGRMNTEAFF. The CDR3 nucleotides are TGTGCCAGTATATCGGGGGGACGCATGAACACTGAAGCTTTCTTT.

This rearrangement joins TRBV3-1 (or the pseudogene TRBV3-2) to TRBJ2-1, with TRBD1 identical over 10 bases. This CDR3 is built from 16 residues. Looked up from germline, CDR1 is LGHDT and CDR2 is YNNKEL (reference sequence). With 1 base clipped from V and 4 bases from J, the junction kept 4 bases outside the gene matches. CDR3 residues: CASSQAGQGVYNEQFF. The CDR3 DNA reads TGTGCCAGCAGCCAAGCTGGACAGGGGGTGTACAATGAGCAGTTCTTC.

The CDR3 spells CASREQGSNQPQHF. The CDR3 coding sequence is TGCGCCAGCAGAGAACAGGGGTCGAATCAGCCCCAGCATTTT. This chain links TRBV10-2 with TRBJ1-5, with TRBD1 matching over 7 bases. Germline CDR1 and CDR2: WSHSY and SAAADI. J was trimmed by 4 bases and V by 6 bases; bases with no gene match: 6. The CDR3 runs 14 residues.